The clone carrying this T cell receptor beta chain has a count of ten or more. Its antigen is not known. This sample stems from a study of spatial heterogeneity in lung cancer. The wider study: Sequence detection consistently recorded a greater number of beta-chain than alpha-chain sequences.

From the 5' RACE reads, TCRdb called clonotypes with MiXCR, one entry per CDR3 protein. The sample lists about 70,000 distinct CDR3 sequences, roughly 8.9% seen once, with around 1.9% in the top ten. Time point of the sample: blood at routine non-recurrence follow-up after resection. Unsorted tumor, nontumor lung tissue or cryopreserved PBMC supplied the whole RNA. The germline CDR1 and CDR2 sequences are SGHRS and YFSETQ. The length of the CDR3 is 13 residues. V was cut by 1 base and J by 0 bases, with 5 bases left in between. Findings and caveats of the study: Detection of ubiquitous tumor TCRs in blood was higher at resection than follow-up.

This sample comprised PBMCs, obtained at follow-up. The chain combines TRBV5-1 with TRBJ2-7; no firm D call. The receptor comes from a female donor with early-stage non-small cell lung cancer. The CDR3 reads CASSLTISYEQYF. The CDR3 DNA sequence: TGCGCCAGCAGCTTGACCATCTCCTACGAGCAGTACTTC.